The clone carrying this T cell receptor beta chain appeared a few times. What it recognizes is unknown. Germline and junction disagree at one end, which may indicate a read error. The protocol was immunoSEQ multiplex PCR, while the TCRdb copy is restricted to in-frame clones and leaves out a portion. The sample consists of 4,000 to 4,500 clones, around 66% of them appearing once. This specimen belongs to a study of coeliac disease. Germline V gene sequence: CDR1 SGHTA, CDR2 FQGTGA. This CDR3 spans 14 amino acids. General study points: Published gliadin-specific TRB sequences appeared in 9 of 18 coeliac samples, 1 of 6 controls. The authors judged this method unsuitable for unbiased gliadin-specific T cell detection. Control samples showed higher TRB and TRG clonality than intraepithelial and lamina propria samples in active celiac disease. TRB repertoires were largely private, with most amino acid sequences found in only one sample.

The receptor comes from a young woman without celiac disease. J is TRBJ2-1 and V is TRBV7-3; TRBD2 aligns across 8 bases. Sequences were obtained from lymphocytes from the gut lamina propria. This chain's CDR3 is CASRAPGGASALVF. The CDR3 DNA reads as TGTGCCAGCAGAGCCCCCGGGGGGGCCTCCGCATTGGTCTTC.